The present entry profiles one T cell receptor beta chain with its context. Its antigen is currently unknown. Germline assignment: CDR1 SGHRS and CDR2 YFSETQ. The ends were cut back, 3 bases at V and 10 bases at J, with 11 bases in the middle. The CDR3 runs 12 residues. Sequencing was performed with immunoSEQ multiplex PCR; in TCRdb, only in-frame clones are kept and a portion is missing. Seen here are fewer than 2.5 million clones, more than 85% observed once, and the top ten hold approximately 0.36%. This specimen belongs to a study of shared clonotypes between healthy human individuals. Study outcomes and limitations: Shared clonotypes: roughly 5% naive CD4, around 3.7% naive CD8, about 2.5% memory CD4, 0.4% memory CD8.

Sequencing was performed on naive CD4+ T cells from PBMCs. The subset is: CD45RA+ positively selected. The source of this sequence is a man between 18 and 35 years old in good health. Some clones in this sample may be carry-over from other donors' samples. This rearrangement joins TRBV5-1 to TRBJ2-1; no clear D gene. CDR3 sequence: CASSSEPKEQFF. The CDR3 DNA sequence: TGCGCCAGCAGCTCAGAGCCTAAAGAGCAGTTCTTC.